This T cell receptor beta chain was identified during a study of cytomegalovirus exposure and HLA in healthy donors. About the study: Within the Caucasian-associated ancestry cluster were around 81% of the roughly 400 genotyped donors.

Study-wide findings and caveats: In most subjects, TCR beta sequences reportedly gave accurate predictions of HLA-A and HLA-B alleles.

As for the donors, each was a healthy bone marrow donor. The PCR was carried out with 60 Vbeta primers and 13 Jbeta primers. The assay was immunoSEQ multiplex PCR, and TCRdb's table has in-frame clones only and misses some. In the table there are 65,000 to 100,000 clones, roughly 85% of which are singletons. Regarding this clone: As yet, its antigen is unknown.

The CDR3 extends over 15 amino acids. Germline-derived CDR1 and CDR2 are WSHSY and SAAADI. V was trimmed by 3 bases and J by 7 bases, leaving 15 bases between them. The V call is TRBV10-2, the J call TRBJ1-4, with D possibly matching TRBD1 (5 bases). The sample consisted of PBMCs. The sequence derives from a female donor in good health and CMV-seronegative. CDR3 region: CASSDAQGSGEKLFF. CDR3 nucleotide sequence: TGCGCCAGCAGTGATGCCCAGGGATCTGGTGAAAAACTGTTTTTT.